This T cell receptor (beta chain) was documented in a study of blood T cell repertoires in COVID-19. Turning to the study itself: Samples came from the United States, Italy and Spain, spanning acute and convalescent COVID-19. PBMCs, B-cell-depleted T cells, or T cells were the source of the cDNA or gDNA that made up the material.

V dropped 0 bases and J dropped 1; count of bases not matched to a gene: 0. Germline CDR1 and CDR2: MDHEN and SYDVKM. The CDR3 has 16 residues. In the original analysis: Estimated nucleated cell counts came from reference gene primer amplification. Clones were read by immunoSEQ multiplex PCR, and TCRdb kept only the in-frame ones, dropping some. V and J calls and clone size are copied from that table; D and trimming were computed from the DNA. The sample shows just under 80,000 clones, roughly 80% of them seen only once. This TCR was sampled from a woman in her sixties or seventies with acute or convalescent COVID-19. The chain is built from TRBV28 and TRBJ1-5; 10 bases match TRBD1. Sample: peripheral blood. CDR3 in amino acids: CASSLWGQGSNQPQHF. The CDR3 nucleotides are TGTGCCAGCAGTTTATGGGGACAGGGGAGCAATCAGCCCCAGCATTTT. The whole variable domain, remainder taken from reference TRBV28 and TRBJ1-5, is DVKVTQSSRYLVKRTGEKVFLECVQDMDHENMFWYRQDPGLGLRLIYFSYDVKMKEKGDIPEGYSVSREKKERFSLILESASTNQTSMYLCASSLWGQGSNQPQHFGDGTRLSIL.